The rows below give T cell receptor beta chains drawn from one sample of a study of blood T cell repertoires in COVID-19. The table came from immunoSEQ multiplex PCR; TCRdb's copy has only in-frame clones and leaves some out. The data contain roughly 700,000 clones, 75% to 90% of them singletons. The sample taken for sequencing was peripheral blood. Receptors originate from a woman younger than 35 with acute or convalescent COVID-19. CDR3s leave out the opening cysteine and the closing phenylalanine or tryptophan. Fields, in order: D gene, clone size, V gene, J gene, CDR3 protein. A D gene is named only where the DNA matches it firmly. A clone size is listed for some rows: how often the clone was seen (once, few, many), or a class if it is expanded.

>TRBD2|NA|TRBV7-9|TRBJ2-1
ASSSPGTSGGVYNEQF
>TRBD1|NA|TRBV10-3|TRBJ1-5
AIILQGAHNQPQH
>TRBD1|NA|TRBV12-3/TRBV12-4|TRBJ1-2
ASSPGGFYGYT
>TRBD2|NA|TRBV4-3|TRBJ2-7
ASSQDLAGRNEQY
>NA|NA|TRBV12-5|TRBJ2-1
ASGLFSYRAQDNEQF
>NA|NA|TRBV19|TRBJ1-1
ASSIQEGNTEAF
>TRBD2|NA|TRBV9|TRBJ2-3
ASSAPNTRGSTSTDTQY
>TRBD1|NA|TRBV30|TRBJ2-7
AWSVHPGQGSHEQY
>NA|NA|TRBV7-2|TRBJ2-3
ASSQKSTDTQY
>TRBD2|NA|TRBV5-1|TRBJ2-3
ASSLGLAGTDTQY
>NA|NA|TRBV6-5|TRBJ2-3
ASSSAGVQADTQY
>NA|NA|TRBV30|TRBJ1-1
AWSVLVLNTEAF
>NA|NA|TRBV6-5|TRBJ1-1
ASSSQAEAF
>NA|NA|TRBV18|TRBJ1-1
ASSPSQGYTEAF
>TRBD1|NA|TRBV6-1|TRBJ1-1
ASSDDRGAEAF
>NA|NA|TRBV5-1|TRBJ1-2
ASSPRGSTEADFYGYT
>TRBD2|NA|TRBV4-1|TRBJ2-2
ASSQGNLAGSHSGELF
>NA|NA|TRBV30|TRBJ1-3
AWQGTSGNTIY
>NA|once|TRBV4-1|TRBJ1-3
ASSPRRDSGNTIY
>TRBD1|NA|TRBV28|TRBJ1-2
ASTPGGVNNYGYT
>NA|NA|TRBV7-2|TRBJ1-4
ASSLIGGLNEKLF
>NA|NA|TRBV5-4|TRBJ1-4
ASSLQGGNEKLF